This T cell receptor beta chain was sequenced for a study of shared clonotypes between healthy human individuals. Study-wide results and caveats: When naive CD4 clonotypes were compared across several donors, 4% to 6.5% were shared. With few donors, the genetic and exposure-history diversity represented was limited.

Evenly divided among several immunoSEQ plates was the genomic DNA of each subset. Sequencing used immunoSEQ multiplex PCR; TCRdb keeps in-frame clones, though not all of them. The data contain fewer than 2.5 million clones, over 85% of them singletons. Germline CDR1 reads MDHEN; CDR2 reads SYDVKM. The CDR3 is made up of 15 amino acids. Trimming took off 3 bases at V and 0 bases at J, with 11 bases between the two ends. On this clone: Its antigen is currently unknown.

Sequencing was carried out using naive CD4+ T cells from PBMCs. Regarding subset: CD45RA+ positively selected. The clonotype was recovered from a man between 18 and 29 years old in good health. Some clones in this sample may be carry-over from other donors' samples. V is TRBV28 and J is TRBJ1-1; maybe TRBD1 (5 bases). CDR3: CASSFRDRMNTEAFF. CDR3 sequence (DNA): TGTGCCAGCAGTTTTCGCGACAGAATGAACACTGAAGCTTTCTTT.